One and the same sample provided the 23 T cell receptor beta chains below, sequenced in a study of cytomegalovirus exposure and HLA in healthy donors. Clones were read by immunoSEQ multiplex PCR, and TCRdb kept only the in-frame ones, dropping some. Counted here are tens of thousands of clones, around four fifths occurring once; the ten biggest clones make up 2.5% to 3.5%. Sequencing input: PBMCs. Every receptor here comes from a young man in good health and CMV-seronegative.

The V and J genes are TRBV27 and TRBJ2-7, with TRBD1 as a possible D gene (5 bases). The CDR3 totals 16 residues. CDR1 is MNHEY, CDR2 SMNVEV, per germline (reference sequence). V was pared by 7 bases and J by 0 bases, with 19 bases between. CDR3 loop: CASILPRTGDSYEQYF. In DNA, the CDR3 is TGTGCCAGCATCCTCCCCCGAACAGGTGACTCCTACGAGCAGTACTTC.

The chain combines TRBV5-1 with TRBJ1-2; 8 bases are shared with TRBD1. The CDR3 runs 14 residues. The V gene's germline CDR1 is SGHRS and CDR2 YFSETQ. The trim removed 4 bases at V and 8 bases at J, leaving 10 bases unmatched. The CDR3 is CASSPLDRENGYTF. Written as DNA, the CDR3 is TGCGCCAGCAGCCCCTTGGACAGGGAGAACGGCTACACCTTC.

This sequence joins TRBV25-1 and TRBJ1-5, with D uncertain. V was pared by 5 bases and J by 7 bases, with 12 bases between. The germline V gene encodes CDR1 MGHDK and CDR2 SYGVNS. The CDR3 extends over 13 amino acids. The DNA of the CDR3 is TGTGCCAGCAGTCGGGGATCAAACCAGCCCCAGCATTTT. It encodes CASSRGSNQPQHF.

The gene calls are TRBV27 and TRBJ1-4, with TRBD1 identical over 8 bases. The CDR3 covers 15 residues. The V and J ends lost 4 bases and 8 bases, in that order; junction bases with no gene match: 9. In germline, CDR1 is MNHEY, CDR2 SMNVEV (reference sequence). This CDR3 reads CASSSPLTGDEKLFF. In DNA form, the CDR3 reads TGTGCCAGCAGTTCCCCCCTGACAGGGGACGAAAAACTGTTTTTT.

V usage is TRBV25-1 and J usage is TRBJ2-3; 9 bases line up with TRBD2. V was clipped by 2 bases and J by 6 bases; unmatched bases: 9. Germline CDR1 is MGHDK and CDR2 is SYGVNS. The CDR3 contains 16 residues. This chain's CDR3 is CASSELAGTVLDTQYF. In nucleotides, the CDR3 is TGTGCCAGCAGTGAACTAGCGGGGACTGTGCTGGATACGCAGTATTTT.

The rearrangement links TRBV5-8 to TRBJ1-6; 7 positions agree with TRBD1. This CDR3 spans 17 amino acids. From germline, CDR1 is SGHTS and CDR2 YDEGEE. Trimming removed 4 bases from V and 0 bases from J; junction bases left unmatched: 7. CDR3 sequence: CASSPTGQSSYNSPLHF. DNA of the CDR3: TGTGCCAGCAGCCCTACGGGACAGAGCTCCTATAATTCACCCCTCCACTTT.

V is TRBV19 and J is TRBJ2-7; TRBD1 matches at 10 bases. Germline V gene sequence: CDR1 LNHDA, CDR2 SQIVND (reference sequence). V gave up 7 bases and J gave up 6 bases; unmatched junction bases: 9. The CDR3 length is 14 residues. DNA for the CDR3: TGTGCCAGTAAGGAGGGACAGGGGAATGGCGAGCAGTACGTC. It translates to CASKEGQGNGEQYV.

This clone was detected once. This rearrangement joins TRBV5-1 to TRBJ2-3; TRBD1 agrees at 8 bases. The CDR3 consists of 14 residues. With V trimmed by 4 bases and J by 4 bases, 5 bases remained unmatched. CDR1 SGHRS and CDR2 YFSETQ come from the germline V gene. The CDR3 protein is CASSRTGLADTQYF. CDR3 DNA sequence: TGCGCCAGCAGCAGGACAGGGTTAGCAGATACGCAGTATTTT.

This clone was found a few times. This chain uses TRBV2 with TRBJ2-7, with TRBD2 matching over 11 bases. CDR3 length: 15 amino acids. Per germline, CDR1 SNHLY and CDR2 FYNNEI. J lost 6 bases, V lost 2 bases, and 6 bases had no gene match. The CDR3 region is CASSEPRTSGLEQYF. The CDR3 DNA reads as TGTGCCAGCAGTGAACCCCGGACTAGCGGGCTCGAGCAGTACTTC. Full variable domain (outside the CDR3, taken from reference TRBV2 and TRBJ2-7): EPEVTQTPSHQVTQMGQEVILRCVPISNHLYFYWYRQILGQKVEFLVSFYNNEISEKSEIFDDQFSVERPDGSNFTLKIRSTKLEDSAMYFCASSEPRTSGLEQYFGPGTRLTVT.

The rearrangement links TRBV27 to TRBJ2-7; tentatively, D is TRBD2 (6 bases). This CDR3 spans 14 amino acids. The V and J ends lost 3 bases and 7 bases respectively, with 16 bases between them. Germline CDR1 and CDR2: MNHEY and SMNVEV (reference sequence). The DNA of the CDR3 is TGTGCCAGCAGTTTTGAGGGAGACGGGAGTGAGCAGTACGTC. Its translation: CASSFEGDGSEQYV.

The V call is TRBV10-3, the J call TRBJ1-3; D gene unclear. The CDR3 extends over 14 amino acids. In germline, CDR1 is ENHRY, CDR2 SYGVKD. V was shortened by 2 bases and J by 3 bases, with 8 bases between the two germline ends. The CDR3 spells CAISETGNGNTIYF. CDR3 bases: TGTGCCATCAGTGAGACGGGGAATGGAAACACCATATATTTT.

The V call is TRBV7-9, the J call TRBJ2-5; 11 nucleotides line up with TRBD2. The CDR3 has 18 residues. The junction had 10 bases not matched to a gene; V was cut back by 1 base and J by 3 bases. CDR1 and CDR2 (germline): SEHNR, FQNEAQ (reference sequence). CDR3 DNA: TGTGCCAGCAGCTTAGGTAGAAGGGGGACTAGCGGAAAAGAGACCCAGTACTTC. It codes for CASSLGRRGTSGKETQYF.

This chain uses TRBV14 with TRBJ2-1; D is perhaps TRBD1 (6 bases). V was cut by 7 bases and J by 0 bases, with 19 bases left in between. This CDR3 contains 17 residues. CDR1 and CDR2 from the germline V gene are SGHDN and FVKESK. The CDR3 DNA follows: TGTGCCAGCAAGCCTGGGAGCAGGGGTAGCTCCTACAATGAGCAGTTCTTC. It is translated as CASKPGSRGSSYNEQFF.

The CDR3 is CASSLEAGMNTEAFF. CDR3 bases: TGTGCCAGCAGCTTAGAGGCAGGGATGAACACTGAAGCTTTCTTT. This sequence joins TRBV7-8 and TRBJ1-1, with D possibly TRBD1 on 5 matching bases. This CDR3 is built from 15 residues. Germline CDR1 SGHVS, CDR2 FQNEAQ. V gave up 1 base and J gave up 0 bases, with 9 bases separating them.

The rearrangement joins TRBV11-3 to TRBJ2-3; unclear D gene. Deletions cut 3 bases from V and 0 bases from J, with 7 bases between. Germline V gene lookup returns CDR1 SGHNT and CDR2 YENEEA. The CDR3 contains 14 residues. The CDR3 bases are TGTGCCAGCAGCTTGTTGGCTAGCACAGATACGCAGTATTTT. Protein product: CASSLLASTDTQYF.

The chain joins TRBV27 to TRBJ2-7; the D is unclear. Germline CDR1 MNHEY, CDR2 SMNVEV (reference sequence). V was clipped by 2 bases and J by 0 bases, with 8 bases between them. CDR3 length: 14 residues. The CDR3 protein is CASSLQDPSYEQYF. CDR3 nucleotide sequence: TGTGCCAGCAGTTTACAGGATCCCTCCTACGAGCAGTACTTC.

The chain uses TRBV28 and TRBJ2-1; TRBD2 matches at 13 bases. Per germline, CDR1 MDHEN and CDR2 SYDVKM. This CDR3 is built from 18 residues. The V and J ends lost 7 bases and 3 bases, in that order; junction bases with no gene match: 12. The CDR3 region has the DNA TGTGCCAGCACATCCGGGACTAGCGGGGTTCCAGACTACAATGAGCAGTTCTTC. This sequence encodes CASTSGTSGVPDYNEQFF. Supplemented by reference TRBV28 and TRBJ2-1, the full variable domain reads DVKVTQSSRYLVKRTGEKVFLECVQDMDHENMFWYRQDPGLGLRLIYFSYDVKMKEKGDIPEGYSVSREKKERFSLILESASTNQTSMYLCASTSGTSGVPDYNEQFFGPGTRLTVL.

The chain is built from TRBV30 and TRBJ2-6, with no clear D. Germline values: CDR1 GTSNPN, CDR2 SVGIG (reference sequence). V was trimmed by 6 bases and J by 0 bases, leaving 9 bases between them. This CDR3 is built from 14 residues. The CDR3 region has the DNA TGTGCCTGTAACCTAAACTCTGGGGCCAACGTCCTGACTTTC. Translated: CACNLNSGANVLTF.

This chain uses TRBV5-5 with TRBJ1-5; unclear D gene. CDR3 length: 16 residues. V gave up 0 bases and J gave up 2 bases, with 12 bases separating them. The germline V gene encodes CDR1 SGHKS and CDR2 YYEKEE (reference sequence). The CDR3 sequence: CASSLGGNIGNQPQHF. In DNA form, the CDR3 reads TGTGCCAGCAGCTTGGGCGGTAATATTGGCAATCAGCCCCAGCATTTT. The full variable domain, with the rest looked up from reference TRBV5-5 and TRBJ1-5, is DAGVTQSPTHLIKTRGQQVTLRCSPISGHKSVSWYQQVLGQGPQFIFQYYEKEERGRGNFPDRFSARQFPNYSSELNVNALLLGDSALYLCASSLGGNIGNQPQHFGDGTRLSIL.

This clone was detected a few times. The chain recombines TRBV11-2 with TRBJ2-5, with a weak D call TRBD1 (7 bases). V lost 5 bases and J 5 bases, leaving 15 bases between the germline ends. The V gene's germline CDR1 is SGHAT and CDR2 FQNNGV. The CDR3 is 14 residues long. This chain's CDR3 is CASSPGGGGETQYF. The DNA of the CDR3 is TGTGCCAGCAGCCCAGGAGGGGGCGGGGAGACCCAGTACTTC.

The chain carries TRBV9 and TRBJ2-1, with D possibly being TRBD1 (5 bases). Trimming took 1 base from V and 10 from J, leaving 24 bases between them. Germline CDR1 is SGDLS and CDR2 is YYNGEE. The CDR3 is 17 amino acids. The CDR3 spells CASSVRVKQVTPGEQFF. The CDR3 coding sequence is TGTGCCAGCAGCGTAAGGGTTAAACAGGTCACTCCCGGGGAGCAGTTCTTC. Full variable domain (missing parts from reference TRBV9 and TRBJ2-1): DSGVTQTPKHLITATGQRVTLRCSPRSGDLSVYWYQQSLDQGLQFLIQYYNGEERAKGNILERFSAQQFPDLHSELNLSSLELGDSALYFCASSVRVKQVTPGEQFFGPGTRLTVL.

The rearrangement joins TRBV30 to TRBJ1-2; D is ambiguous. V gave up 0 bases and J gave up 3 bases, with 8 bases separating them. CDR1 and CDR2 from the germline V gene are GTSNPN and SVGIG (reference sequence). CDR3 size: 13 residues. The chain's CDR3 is CAWSVRSDYGYTF. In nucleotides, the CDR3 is TGTGCCTGGAGTGTGAGGAGCGACTATGGCTACACCTTC.

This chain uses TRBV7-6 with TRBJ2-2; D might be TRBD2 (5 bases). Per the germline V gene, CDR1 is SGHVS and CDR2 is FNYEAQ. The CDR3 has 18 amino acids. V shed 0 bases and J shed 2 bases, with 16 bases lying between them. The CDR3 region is CASSLALMGALNTGELFF. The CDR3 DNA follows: TGTGCCAGCAGCTTAGCCCTTATGGGAGCGTTAAACACCGGGGAGCTGTTTTTT.